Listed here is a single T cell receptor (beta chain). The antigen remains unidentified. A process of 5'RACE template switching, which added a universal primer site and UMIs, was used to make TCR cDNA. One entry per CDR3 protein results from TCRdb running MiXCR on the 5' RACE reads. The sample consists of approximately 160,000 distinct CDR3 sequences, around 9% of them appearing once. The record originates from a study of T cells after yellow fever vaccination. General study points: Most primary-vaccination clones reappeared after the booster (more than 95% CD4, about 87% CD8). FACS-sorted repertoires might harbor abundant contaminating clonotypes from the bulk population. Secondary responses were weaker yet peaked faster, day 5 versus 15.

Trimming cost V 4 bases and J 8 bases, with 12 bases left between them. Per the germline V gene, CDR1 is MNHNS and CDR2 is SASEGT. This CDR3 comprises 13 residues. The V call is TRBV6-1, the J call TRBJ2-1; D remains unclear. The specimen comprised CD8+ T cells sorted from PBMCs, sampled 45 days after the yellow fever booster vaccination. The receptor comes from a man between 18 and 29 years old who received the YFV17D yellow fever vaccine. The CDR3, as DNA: TGTGCCAGCAGTGCAAATCCGTTCGATGAGCAGTTCTTC. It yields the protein CASSANPFDEQFF.